Below are 23 T cell receptor beta chains sequenced from a single sample in a study of vaccination effects on CD4 cells after COVID-19. Antigen specificity for these receptors is unknown. Within the ViraFEST assay, antigen-specific CD4+ T cells underwent expansion with viral peptide pools prior to sequencing. Isolation of CD4+ T cells took place after approximately 10 days of culture. Vaccine recipients had no previous SARS-CoV-2 infection; their nucleocapsid antibodies were negative. This table comes from immunoSEQ multiplex PCR, and its TCRdb copy is limited to in-frame clones, with some not included. In the table there are about 43,000 clones, around 76% of which are singletons. This material consisted of CD4+ T cells from PBMCs cultured with SARS-CoV-2 spike peptides, taken before COVID-19 vaccination. The receptors originated from a human donor who received a COVID-19 vaccine.

This clone has just a few counts. The chain uses TRBV19 and TRBJ1-3; D is undetermined. Germline V lookup: CDR1 LNHDA, CDR2 SQIVND (reference sequence). V gave up 2 bases and J gave up 0 bases, with 8 bases separating them. This CDR3 comprises 15 residues. Here the CDR3 reads CASSISPISGNTIYF. In DNA form, the CDR3 reads TGTGCCAGTAGTATATCGCCAATCTCTGGAAACACCATATATTTT.

This clone has just one count. The chain has TRBV11-2 and TRBJ1-1, with unresolved D. Trimming removed 1 base at V and 4 bases at J, with 13 bases between. Germline lookup yields CDR1 SGHAT and CDR2 FQNNGV. The CDR3 length is 15 residues. CDR3 loop: CASSLVPDSFTEAFF. In DNA, the CDR3 is TGTGCCAGCAGCTTAGTGCCAGACTCCTTCACTGAAGCTTTCTTT.

The gene calls are TRBV6-6 and TRBJ2-7; no clear D. The CDR3 sequence is 13 residues long. From germline, CDR1 is MNHNY and CDR2 SVGAGI (reference sequence). Trimming shortened V by 7 bases and J by 6 bases, and 16 bases separated the two germline ends. CDR3 nucleotides: TGTGCCAGCACGGGCCTCAAAATCGGCGAGCAGTACGTC. Its protein product is CASTGLKIGEQYV.

V and J are TRBV29-1 and TRBJ1-2; the match to TRBD1 covers 7 bases. CDR1 is SQVTM and CDR2 is ANQGSEA in the germline V gene. V shed 4 bases, J shed 4 bases, and the junction held 6 bases outside the gene matches. This CDR3 is built from 13 residues. CDR3: CSVGTGLIYGYTF. Here the CDR3 DNA reads TGCAGCGTTGGGACAGGACTGATCTATGGCTACACCTTC.

The chain combines TRBV7-3 with TRBJ1-4; D remains ambiguous. V lost 2 bases and J lost 0, with 4 bases in between. The CDR3 totals 14 residues. Germline V gives CDR1 SGHTA, CDR2 FQGTGA. The CDR3 DNA reads TGTGCCAGCAGCTTAGGCCCAACTAATGAAAAACTGTTTTTT. This sequence encodes CASSLGPTNEKLFF. Filled out from reference TRBV7-3 and TRBJ1-4, the complete variable domain reads GAGVSQTPSNKVTEKGKYVELRCDPISGHTALYWYRQSLGQGPEFLIYFQGTGAADDSGLPNDRFFAVRPEGSVSTLKIQRTERGDSAVYLCASSLGPTNEKLFFGSGTQLSVL.

The chain carries TRBV28 and TRBJ2-1; 8 positions match TRBD2. Germline CDR1 MDHEN, CDR2 SYDVKM. The V and J ends lost 3 bases and 3 bases, in that order; junction bases with no gene match: 4. The CDR3 has 15 amino acids. CDR3: CASSLGSGDYNEQFF. The DNA of the CDR3 is TGTGCCAGCAGTTTGGGTAGCGGGGACTACAATGAGCAGTTCTTC.

This clone appeared a single time. V usage is TRBV28 and J usage is TRBJ1-1; 11 positions agree with TRBD1. CDR3 length equals 17 residues. The trim removed 5 bases at V and 1 base at J, leaving 9 bases unmatched. CDR1 is MDHEN and CDR2 is SYDVKM in the germline V gene. The CDR3 is CASSKPGQGGRNTEAFF. In DNA form, the CDR3 reads TGTGCCAGCAGTAAACCGGGACAGGGGGGTCGGAACACTGAAGCTTTCTTT.

The chain links TRBV9 to TRBJ1-3; 8 bases are shared with TRBD1. The V gene's germline CDR1 is SGDLS and CDR2 YYNGEE. This CDR3 is 15 amino acids long. Unmatched junction bases numbered 6, after V lost 3 bases and J lost 4 bases. CDR3 in amino acids: CASSGRGQSGNTIYF. DNA of the CDR3: TGTGCCAGCAGCGGCAGGGGGCAATCGGGAAACACCATATATTTT. The entire variable domain, with the rest obtained from reference TRBV9 and TRBJ1-3, is as follows: DSGVTQTPKHLITATGQRVTLRCSPRSGDLSVYWYQQSLDQGLQFLIQYYNGEERAKGNILERFSAQQFPDLHSELNLSSLELGDSALYFCASSGRGQSGNTIYFGEGSWLTVV.

DNA for the CDR3: TGTGCCAGCAGTTTGTCGTTCGGGGTATGGAACCAGCCCCAGCATTTT. Translating gives CASSLSFGVWNQPQHF. The chain joins TRBV27 to TRBJ1-5; no reliable D call. In germline, CDR1 is MNHEY, CDR2 SMNVEV (reference sequence). CDR3 size: 16 residues. Trimming stripped 3 bases from V and 7 bases from J, with 19 bases between.

The rearrangement uses TRBV6-2 or TRBV6-3 and TRBJ1-2; possibly TRBD1 for D (5 bases). V lost 0 bases, J lost 8 bases, and 13 bases lay in between. The CDR3 contains 14 residues. The V gene's germline CDR1 is MNHEY and CDR2 SVGEGT. The CDR3 DNA reads TGTGCCAGCAGTTACTCAGAGGGGCTCTACGGCTACACCTTC. It is translated as CASSYSEGLYGYTF.

V and J are TRBV7-9 and TRBJ2-2, with a possible D match to TRBD2 (6 bases). The CDR3 runs 15 residues. Germline V CDR1 and CDR2: SEHNR, FQNEAQ (reference sequence). V lost 0 bases to trimming and J lost 3 bases, with 8 bases between them. CDR3 nucleotide sequence: TGTGCCAGCAGCTTAGCGGAGGGACACACCGGGGAGCTGTTTTTT. Residues: CASSLAEGHTGELFF.

The gene calls are TRBV7-8 and TRBJ1-4; 8 nucleotides line up with TRBD1. The V gene end was trimmed by 5 bases and the J gene end by 2 bases; junction bases not matched to a gene: 7. Germline assignment: CDR1 SGHVS and CDR2 FQNEAQ. The CDR3 sequence is 16 residues long. CDR3 sequence reads: CASSPGQGWTNEKLFF. The CDR3 bases are TGTGCCAGCAGCCCTGGACAGGGATGGACTAATGAAAAACTGTTTTTT.

The V and J genes are TRBV19 and TRBJ1-1; D may be TRBD1 (6 bases). Germline values: CDR1 LNHDA, CDR2 SQIVND (reference sequence). V was shortened by 8 bases and J by 1 base, with 8 bases between the two germline ends. The CDR3 contains 12 residues. The CDR3 nucleotides are TGTGCCAGTCGGACAGCGAACACTGAAGCTTTCTTT. Protein sequence: CASRTANTEAFF.

The chain is built from TRBV5-1 and TRBJ2-2; D remains ambiguous. The CDR3 totals 13 residues. Germline V gene sequence: CDR1 SGHRS, CDR2 YFSETQ. The V gene lost 6 bases and the J gene lost 3 bases, with 9 bases spanning the gap. DNA of the CDR3: TGCGCCAGCACCTTTGGGGACACCGGGGAGCTGTTTTTT. It is translated as CASTFGDTGELFF.

This clone was observed a single time. CDR3 DNA: TGTGCCAGTAGTATAGTCCGGAACGGAGGGCCCCTCCACTTT. Protein sequence: CASSIVRNGGPLHF. The V and J genes are TRBV19 and TRBJ1-6; no reliable D call. The germline CDR1 and CDR2 sequences are LNHDA and SQIVND (reference sequence). This CDR3 has 14 amino acids. V was shortened by 1 base and J by 13 bases, with 14 bases between the two germline ends.

The genes are TRBV5-1 and TRBJ2-7; D ambiguous. CDR1 SGHRS and CDR2 YFSETQ come from the germline V gene. V was trimmed by 0 bases and J by 3 bases, leaving 10 bases between them. The CDR3 consists of 14 residues. The CDR3 DNA sequence: TGCGCCAGCAGCTTGGGCCAGGCAGACTACGAGCAGTACGTC. Translating gives CASSLGQADYEQYV.

This clone was seen a handful of times. This sample also contains other DNA sequences that code for the same CDR3. The J gene is TRBJ1-1, the V gene TRBV5-1; D ambiguous. The CDR3 consists of 12 residues. Trimming stripped 2 bases from V and 1 base from J, with 3 bases between. Germline lookup yields CDR1 SGHRS and CDR2 YFSETQ. The CDR3 sequence is CASSFGNTEAFF. In DNA form, the CDR3 reads TGCGCCAGCAGCTTTGGGAACACTGAAGCTTTCTTT.

This chain uses TRBV7-9 with TRBJ1-2; 9 nucleotides align to TRBD1. V gave up 1 base and J gave up 6 bases; unmatched junction bases: 3. The CDR3 spans 14 residues. Germline V gene sequence: CDR1 SEHNR, CDR2 FQNEAQ (reference sequence). The CDR3 DNA is TGTGCCAGCAGCTTAGGACAGGGGGTAAATGGCTACACCTTC. It encodes CASSLGQGVNGYTF.

This chain connects TRBV7-2 to TRBJ2-1; D is unclear. The germline gives CDR1 SGHTA, CDR2 FQGNSA. The V gene lost 4 bases and the J gene lost 3 bases, with 16 bases spanning the gap. The CDR3 is 16 amino acids. CDR3 coding DNA: TGTGCCAGCAGCTCGAATCCTTTAACCCTCTACAATGAGCAGTTCTTC. Amino acid sequence: CASSSNPLTLYNEQFF.

The chain's CDR3 is CASSFPTRGELFF. CDR3 nucleotides: TGTGCCAGCAGTTTCCCGACTCGAGGGGAGCTGTTTTTT. The genes are TRBV12-3 or TRBV12-4 and TRBJ2-2; no clear D gene. The CDR3 totals 13 residues. V dropped 3 bases and J dropped 8 bases, with 10 bases sitting between them.

V and J are TRBV7-9 and TRBJ2-7; possible D gene TRBD1, 5 bases. V lost 5 bases and J 4 bases, leaving 21 bases between the germline ends. CDR3 length: 16 amino acids. The germline gives CDR1 SEHNR, CDR2 FQNEAQ (reference sequence). In DNA, the CDR3 is TGTGCCAGCAGCCCCGGCAGGGCGCTACTATTTTACGAGCAGTACGTC. Translation gives CASSPGRALLFYEQYV.

The sample holds a few counts of this clone. The rearrangement uses TRBV27 and TRBJ2-1; 9 nucleotides agree with TRBD1. V shed 6 bases, J shed 2 bases, and the junction held 8 bases outside the gene matches. The CDR3 totals 16 residues. Germline V gives CDR1 MNHEY, CDR2 SMNVEV (reference sequence). CDR3 in amino acids: CASRHETGGPYNEQFF. The CDR3 DNA reads TGTGCCAGCAGGCACGAAACAGGGGGCCCCTACAATGAGCAGTTCTTC.

V is TRBV6-5 and J is TRBJ2-2; 10 bases are a match to TRBD1. The CDR3 loop spans 14 amino acids. The V and J ends lost 8 bases and 3 bases, in that order; junction bases with no gene match: 3. Germline V CDR1 and CDR2: MNHEY, SVGAGI. CDR3 loop: CASDRGLDTGELFF. The CDR3 nucleotides are TGTGCCAGCGACAGGGGGCTTGACACCGGGGAGCTGTTTTTT.